The 18 T cell receptor beta chains below all came from one sample that was sequenced in a study of cytomegalovirus exposure and HLA in healthy donors. Use of 60 Vbeta and 13 Jbeta primers characterized the PCR. Produced via immunoSEQ multiplex PCR; TCRdb's table is partial and in-frame only. The ten top clones account for about 2.4%, within a sample of 70,000 or so clones. The specimen was PBMCs. The receptors stem from a female donor in good health and CMV-seropositive.

V gene TRBV9 combines with J gene TRBJ1-2; 9 nucleotides match TRBD1. CDR1 and CDR2 (germline): SGDLS, YYNGEE. The V segment lost 0 bases and the J segment 2 bases; nucleotides outside the gene matches: 8. This CDR3 spans 17 amino acids. The CDR3, as DNA: TGTGCCAGCAGCGTAGCTCGGGACAGGGAGATAAACTATGGCTACACCTTC. It encodes CASSVARDREINYGYTF.

The DNA for the CDR3 is TGTGCCAGCAGCGCGCTGGGACAGGGGGCTAGCAATCAGCCCCAGCATTTT. Translation: CASSALGQGASNQPQHF. The chain combines TRBV7-2 with TRBJ1-5; the match to TRBD1 covers 12 bases. The V and J ends lost 5 bases and 0 bases, in that order; junction bases with no gene match: 5. Per germline, CDR1 SGHTA and CDR2 FQGNSA. This CDR3 is 17 amino acids long.

The rearrangement links TRBV4-3 to TRBJ2-7, with 13 positions matching TRBD2. Germline CDR1 reads LGHNA; CDR2 reads YSLEER. The CDR3 spans 14 residues. Trimming cost V 1 base and J 6 bases; bases outside gene matches: 0. The CDR3 is CASSQGLAGGEQYF. The DNA for the CDR3 is TGCGCCAGCAGCCAAGGACTAGCGGGAGGCGAGCAGTACTTC.

V gene TRBV4-3 combines with J gene TRBJ1-1, with TRBD1 as a possible D gene (6 bases). V lost 0 bases and J 3 bases, leaving 14 bases between the germline ends. CDR1 is LGHNA, CDR2 YSLEER, per germline. The CDR3 extends over 16 amino acids. The CDR3 loop reads CASSQEGGQGYTEAFF. The CDR3 coding sequence is TGCGCCAGCAGCCAAGAAGGGGGTCAGGGCTACACTGAAGCTTTCTTT.

The V and J genes are TRBV11-1 and TRBJ1-1; TRBD1 might be the D (6 bases). Trimming left V 3 bases short and J 6 bases short, with 14 bases between. CDR3 size: 14 residues. Germline-derived CDR1 and CDR2 are SGHAT and FQDESV (reference sequence). The CDR3 region is CASSFDRDTPEAFF. CDR3 coding DNA: TGTGCCAGCAGCTTTGATCGGGACACTCCTGAAGCTTTCTTT. The entire variable domain, with the rest obtained from reference TRBV11-1 and TRBJ1-1, is as follows: EAEVAQSPRYKITEKSQAVAFWCDPISGHATLYWYRQILGQGPELLVQFQDESVVDDSQLPKDRFSAERLKGVDSTLKIQPAELGDSAMYLCASSFDRDTPEAFFGQGTRLTVV.

The gene calls are TRBV7-2 and TRBJ2-7; 8 bases are a match to TRBD1. There are 14 residues in the CDR3. Germline V CDR1 and CDR2: SGHTA, FQGNSA. Trimming at V came to 6 bases and at J to 4 bases, leaving 8 bases not matched to a gene. The CDR3 spells CASSLDRGRYEQYF. Written as DNA, the CDR3 is TGTGCCAGCAGTCTAGACAGGGGACGTTACGAGCAGTACTTC.

The chain carries TRBV6-5 and TRBJ2-7, with TRBD1 identical over 8 bases. CDR1 MNHEY and CDR2 SVGAGI come from the germline V gene. The CDR3 totals 14 residues. The ends lost 4 bases at V and 2 bases at J; junction bases unmatched: 4. The CDR3 reads CASSSGQGAYEQYF. CDR3 nucleotides: TGTGCCAGCAGTTCCGGACAGGGCGCCTACGAGCAGTACTTC.

The chain carries TRBV15 and TRBJ1-1, with D perhaps matching TRBD1 (5 bases). Germline CDR1 reads LNHNV; CDR2 reads YYDKDF (reference sequence). The length of the CDR3 is 16 residues. Trimming shortened V by 0 bases and J by 0 bases, and 11 bases separated the two germline ends. The CDR3 reads CATSRDIPGMNTEAFF. The DNA of the CDR3 is TGTGCCACCAGCAGAGATATCCCAGGGATGAACACTGAAGCTTTCTTT.

This chain connects TRBV15 to TRBJ2-6; D possibly corresponds to TRBD1 (5 bases). Trimming stripped 3 bases from V and 1 base from J, with 10 bases between. The CDR3 totals 16 residues. Per germline, CDR1 LNHNV and CDR2 YYDKDF (reference sequence). CDR3 sequence (DNA): TGTGCCACCAGCAGGACCAGGGAATCTGGGGCCAACGTCCTGACTTTC. Encoded protein: CATSRTRESGANVLTF.

The V call is TRBV19, the J call TRBJ1-2, with a possible D match to TRBD1 (6 bases). V lost 2 bases and J 2 bases, leaving 9 bases between the germline ends. The germline V gene has CDR1 LNHDA and CDR2 SQIVND (reference sequence). The CDR3 contains 14 residues. In DNA, the CDR3 is TGTGCCAGTAGTATACCGAGGGGGAACTATGGCTACACCTTC. This sequence encodes CASSIPRGNYGYTF. The full variable domain, rest sourced from reference TRBV19 and TRBJ1-2, is DGGITQSPKYLFRKEGQNVTLSCEQNLNHDAMYWYRQDPGQGLRLIYYSQIVNDFQKGDIAEGYSVSREKKESFPLTVTSAQKNPTAFYLCASSIPRGNYGYTFGSGTRLTVV.

The V and J genes are TRBV28 and TRBJ1-5; 8 nucleotides match TRBD1. The CDR3 loop spans 14 amino acids. Looked up from germline, CDR1 is MDHEN and CDR2 is SYDVKM. With V trimmed by 6 bases and J by 2 bases, 3 bases remained unmatched. DNA for the CDR3: TGTGCCAGCAGCCCACAGGGGGGCAATCAGCCCCAGCATTTT. Its protein product is CASSPQGGNQPQHF.

This chain links TRBV18 with TRBJ2-1, with 14 nucleotides matching TRBD2. CDR1 KGHSH and CDR2 LQKENI come from the germline V gene. The CDR3 runs 16 residues. After removal of 4 bases from V and 9 bases from J, the junction contained 8 bases not matched to a gene. The CDR3 region is CASSLTGTSGGGEQFF. The CDR3 coding sequence is TGTGCCAGCTCACTCACCGGGACTAGCGGGGGCGGTGAGCAGTTCTTC.

The chain is built from TRBV27 and TRBJ2-7; D is uncertain. Germline CDR1 reads MNHEY; CDR2 reads SMNVEV (reference sequence). The length of the CDR3 is 15 residues. Trimming pared 6 bases from V and 5 bases from J, leaving 20 bases between. In nucleotides, the CDR3 is TGTGCCAGCAGCCCACTGTCACGGCAGGCCAACGAGCAGTACTTC. It codes for CASSPLSRQANEQYF.

The V and J genes are TRBV5-1 and TRBJ1-3; possibly TRBD1 for D (5 bases). The V end was cut by 2 bases, the J end by 0 bases, with 15 bases between. This CDR3 has 17 amino acids. CDR1 SGHRS and CDR2 YFSETQ come from the germline V gene. CDR3: CASSLGAGEHSGNTIYF. CDR3 bases: TGCGCCAGCAGCTTAGGGGCGGGGGAGCACTCTGGAAACACCATATATTTT.

The gene calls are TRBV18 and TRBJ2-2, with a possible D match to TRBD2 (6 bases). The CDR3 is 15 residues long. Germline V CDR1 and CDR2: KGHSH, LQKENI. V lost 4 bases and J lost 5, with 14 bases in between. CDR3 sequence: CASSRGDVRTGELFF. The CDR3 DNA is TGTGCCAGCTCACGCGGGGACGTCAGGACCGGGGAGCTGTTTTTT.

The CDR3 is CASSLLLAGGPHEQYF. CDR3 bases: TGTGCCAGCAGTTTACTCTTAGCGGGGGGGCCCCACGAGCAGTACTTC. This rearrangement joins TRBV28 to TRBJ2-7; 11 bases align to TRBD2. With 2 bases clipped from V and 5 bases from J, the junction kept 8 bases outside the gene matches. The CDR3 extends over 16 amino acids. CDR1 is MDHEN and CDR2 is SYDVKM in the germline V gene.

The V call is TRBV18, the J call TRBJ1-2, with 10 bases lining up with TRBD1. The CDR3 runs 16 residues. Germline assignment: CDR1 KGHSH and CDR2 LQKENI. Trimming cost V 4 bases and J 5 bases; bases outside gene matches: 10. The DNA of the CDR3 is TGTGCCAGCTCACGGGGACAGGGGAACCTACTTTATGGCTACACCTTC. Amino acids: CASSRGQGNLLYGYTF.

For this clone: The junction does not match germline at one end; this may be a read error. This chain links TRBV4-1 with TRBJ2-1, with a tentative D call TRBD2 (5 bases). Looked up from germline, CDR1 is MGHRA and CDR2 is YSYEKL. The CDR3 has 17 amino acids. CDR3 bases: TGCGCCAGCAGCCAAGAGGCGGCAGACTACTCCGACAATGAGCAGTTCTTC. This sequence encodes CASSQEAADYSDNEQFF.